Below are 14 T cell receptor beta chains sequenced from a single sample in a study of blood T cell repertoires in COVID-19. Sequenced by immunoSEQ multiplex PCR; TCRdb stores in-frame clones only, minus some. The table has about 160,000 clones, 82% seen once. The material sequenced was peripheral blood. Receptor source: an elderly woman with active or convalescent COVID-19.

The chain uses TRBV7-2 and TRBJ2-7, with D possibly TRBD1 on 7 matching bases. Germline V CDR1 and CDR2: SGHTA, FQGNSA. The CDR3 sequence is 19 residues long. V shed 5 bases and J shed 0 bases, with 26 bases lying between them. The CDR3 DNA reads as TGTGCCAGCAGCCAAGAGGGGCAGGGGGGCTTACCCGGCTCCTACGAGCAGTACTTC. Translating gives CASSQEGQGGLPGSYEQYF.

V usage is TRBV7-6 and J usage is TRBJ1-1; a weak D match, TRBD1 (5 bases). Trimming pared 5 bases from V and 0 bases from J, leaving 16 bases between. Germline V CDR1 and CDR2: SGHVS, FNYEAQ. The CDR3 has 16 residues. The CDR3 DNA reads TGTGCCAGCAGCCCGTGGGGGGGGAATGTGAACACTGAAGCTTTCTTT. This encodes CASSPWGGNVNTEAFF.

The chain uses TRBV6-5 and TRBJ1-3; D gene uncertain. V dropped 4 bases and J dropped 0 bases, with 4 bases sitting between them. Germline V lookup: CDR1 MNHEY, CDR2 SVGAGI. This CDR3 spans 13 amino acids. The CDR3 protein is CASSSNSGNTIYF. The CDR3 DNA reads as TGTGCCAGCAGTTCAAACTCTGGAAACACCATATATTTT.

The rearrangement uses TRBV29-1 and TRBJ1-4; possible D gene TRBD1, 5 bases. CDR1 is SQVTM, CDR2 ANQGSEA, per germline. The CDR3 contains 16 residues. Trimming took off 7 bases at V and 3 bases at J, with 21 bases between the two ends. The CDR3 sequence is CSARPARGGANEKLFF. Here the CDR3 DNA reads TGCAGCGCCCGACCCGCCCGGGGAGGGGCTAATGAAAAACTGTTTTTT.

The chain employs TRBV30 and TRBJ1-1; TRBD1 matches 11 bases. CDR1 is GTSNPN, CDR2 SVGIG, per germline (reference sequence). This CDR3 is 14 amino acids long. Trimming cost V 4 bases and J 9 bases; bases outside gene matches: 10. CDR3 bases: TGTGCCTGGACCACTGGGGACAGGGGGTTCAAAGCTTTCTTT. It encodes CAWTTGDRGFKAFF.

This clone was detected only once. V and J are TRBV5-4 and TRBJ2-7; possible D gene TRBD2, 5 bases. Germline V CDR1 and CDR2: SGHNT, YYREEE (reference sequence). This CDR3 comprises 14 residues. V was pared by 1 base and J by 8 bases, with 16 bases between. The CDR3: CASSLIGPGSQQYF. In DNA form, the CDR3 reads TGTGCCAGCAGCTTGATAGGGCCGGGAAGCCAGCAGTACTTC.

The V call is TRBV9, the J call TRBJ1-6; TRBD1 might be the D (5 bases). Germline CDR1 reads SGDLS; CDR2 reads YYNGEE. This CDR3 contains 17 residues. V was pared by 3 bases and J by 9 bases, with 22 bases between. The CDR3 sequence is CASSARDSLSSGSPLHF. The CDR3 region has the DNA TGTGCCAGCAGCGCCCGGGACTCCCTTTCTAGTGGTTCACCCCTCCACTTT.

The chain recombines TRBV12-5 with TRBJ1-1; D is undetermined. The CDR3 totals 12 residues. CDR1 is LGHNT and CDR2 is FRNRAP in the germline V gene. Trimming shortened V by 4 bases and J by 3 bases, and 6 bases separated the two germline ends. The CDR3 reads CASGSGYTEAFF. CDR3 nucleotides: TGTGCTAGTGGTTCGGGGTACACTGAAGCTTTCTTT.

In this sample, this clone turned up once. The rearrangement links TRBV28 to TRBJ2-3; 8 bases align to TRBD2. V trimming: 2 bases; J trimming: 2 bases; junction bases outside the gene matches: 9. This CDR3 spans 17 amino acids. Germline CDR1 is MDHEN and CDR2 is SYDVKM. The CDR3 loop is CASSLSGSGLVTDTQYF. The CDR3 DNA sequence: TGTGCCAGCAGTTTAAGCGGGTCGGGACTAGTCACAGATACGCAGTATTTT.

The gene calls are TRBV6-5 and TRBJ2-7; 13 bases fit TRBD2. J lost 5 bases, V lost 2 bases, and 3 bases had no gene match. Germline CDR1 and CDR2: MNHEY and SVGAGI. The CDR3 is 15 residues long. CDR3 in amino acids: CASSYGLAGVDEQYF. CDR3 DNA sequence: TGTGCCAGCAGTTACGGACTAGCGGGAGTAGACGAGCAGTACTTC.

The chain combines TRBV21-1 with TRBJ1-1; the table's D gene call, TRBD1, was not cross checked with the DNA. TRBV21-1 is designated a pseudogene. CDR3 length: 13 amino acids. The CDR3 here is CASKSNRNTEAFF. The CDR3 DNA follows: TGTGCCAGCAAGTCCAACAGGAACACTGAAGCTTTCTTT.

The gene calls are TRBV19 and TRBJ1-6; the D gene is possibly TRBD1 (5 bases). Germline values: CDR1 LNHDA, CDR2 SQIVND (reference sequence). The V gene lost 2 bases and the J gene lost 4 bases, with 21 bases spanning the gap. This CDR3 is built from 19 residues. The CDR3 coding sequence is TGTGCCAGTAGTATACAAAACACAGGACGCGGTGATTATAATTCACCCCTCCACTTT. As protein: CASSIQNTGRGDYNSPLHF.

V is TRBV10-2 and J is TRBJ2-2, with TRBD2 identical over 9 bases. CDR3 length equals 15 residues. The V and J ends lost 5 bases and 4 bases, in that order; junction bases with no gene match: 5. The germline gives CDR1 WSHSY, CDR2 SAAADI. The CDR3 region is CASSRAGGRTGELFF. The CDR3 region has the DNA TGCGCCAGCAGTAGAGCGGGAGGACGCACCGGGGAGCTGTTTTTT.

This chain links TRBV5-1 with TRBJ2-2, with 9 bases matching TRBD2. Per the germline V gene, CDR1 is SGHRS and CDR2 is YFSETQ. V lost 2 bases to trimming and J lost 2 bases; unmatched junction nucleotides: 1. The CDR3 is 15 residues long. CDR3 DNA sequence: TGCGCCAGCAGCTTTCTAGCGGGAAACACCGGGGAGCTGTTTTTT. Translation gives CASSFLAGNTGELFF.